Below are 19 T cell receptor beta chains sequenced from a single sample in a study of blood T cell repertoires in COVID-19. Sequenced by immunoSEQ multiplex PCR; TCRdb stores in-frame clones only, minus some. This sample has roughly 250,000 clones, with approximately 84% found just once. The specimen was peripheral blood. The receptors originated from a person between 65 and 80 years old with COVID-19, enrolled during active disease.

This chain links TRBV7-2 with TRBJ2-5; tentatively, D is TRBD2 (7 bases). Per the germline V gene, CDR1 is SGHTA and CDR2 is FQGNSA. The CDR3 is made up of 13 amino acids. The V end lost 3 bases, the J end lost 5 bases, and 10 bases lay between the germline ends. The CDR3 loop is CASSLGGLETQYF. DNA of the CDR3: TGTGCCAGCAGCTTGGGGGGGCTGGAGACCCAGTACTTC. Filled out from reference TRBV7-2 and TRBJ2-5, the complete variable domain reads GAGVSQSPSNKVTEKGKDVELRCDPISGHTALYWYRQSLGQGLEFLIYFQGNSAPDKSGLPSDRFSAERTGGSVSTLTIQRTQQEDSAVYLCASSLGGLETQYFGPGTRLLVL.

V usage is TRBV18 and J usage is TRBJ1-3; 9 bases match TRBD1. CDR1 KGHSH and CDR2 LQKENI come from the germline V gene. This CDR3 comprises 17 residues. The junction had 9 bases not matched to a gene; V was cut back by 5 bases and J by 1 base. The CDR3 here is CASSSNQGQGSGNTIYF. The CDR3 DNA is TGTGCCAGCTCATCAAACCAGGGACAGGGTTCTGGAAACACCATATATTTT.

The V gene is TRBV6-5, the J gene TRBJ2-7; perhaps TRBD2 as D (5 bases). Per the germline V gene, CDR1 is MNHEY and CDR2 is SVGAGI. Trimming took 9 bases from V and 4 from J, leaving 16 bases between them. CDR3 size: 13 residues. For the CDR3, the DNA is TGTGCCAGACCCGGCACGAGGGCGTACGAGCAGTACTTC. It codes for CARPGTRAYEQYF.

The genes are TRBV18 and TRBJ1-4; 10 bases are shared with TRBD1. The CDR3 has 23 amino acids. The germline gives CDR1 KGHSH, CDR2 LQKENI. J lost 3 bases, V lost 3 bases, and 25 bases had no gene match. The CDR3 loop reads CASSPYSSPPGTGARRANEKLFF. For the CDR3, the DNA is TGTGCCAGCTCACCCTACTCATCACCACCAGGGACAGGGGCCCGGCGGGCTAATGAAAAACTGTTTTTT.

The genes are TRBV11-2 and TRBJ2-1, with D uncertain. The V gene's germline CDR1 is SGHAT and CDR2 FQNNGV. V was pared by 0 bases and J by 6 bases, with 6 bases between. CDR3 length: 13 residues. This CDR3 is CASSLEILNEQFF. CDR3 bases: TGTGCCAGCAGCTTAGAAATACTCAATGAGCAGTTCTTC.

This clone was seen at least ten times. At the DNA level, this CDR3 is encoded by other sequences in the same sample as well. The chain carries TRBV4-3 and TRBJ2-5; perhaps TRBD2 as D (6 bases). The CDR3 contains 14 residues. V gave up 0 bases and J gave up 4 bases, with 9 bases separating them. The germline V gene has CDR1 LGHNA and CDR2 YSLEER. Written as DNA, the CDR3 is TGCGCCAGCAGCCAAGATACTAGCAGAGAGACCCAGTACTTC. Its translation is CASSQDTSRETQYF.

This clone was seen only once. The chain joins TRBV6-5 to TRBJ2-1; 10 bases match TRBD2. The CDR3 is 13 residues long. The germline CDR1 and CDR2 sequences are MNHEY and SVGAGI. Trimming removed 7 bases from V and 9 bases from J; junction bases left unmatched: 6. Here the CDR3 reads CASNGLAVSEQFF. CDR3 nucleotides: TGTGCCAGCAACGGACTAGCGGTTAGTGAGCAGTTCTTC.

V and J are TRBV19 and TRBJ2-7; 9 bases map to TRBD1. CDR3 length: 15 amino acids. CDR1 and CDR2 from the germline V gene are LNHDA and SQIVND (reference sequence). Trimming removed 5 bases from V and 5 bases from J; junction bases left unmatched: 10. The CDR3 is CASSPGDRVVHEQYF. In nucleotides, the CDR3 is TGTGCCAGTAGTCCTGGGGACAGGGTAGTTCACGAGCAGTACTTC.

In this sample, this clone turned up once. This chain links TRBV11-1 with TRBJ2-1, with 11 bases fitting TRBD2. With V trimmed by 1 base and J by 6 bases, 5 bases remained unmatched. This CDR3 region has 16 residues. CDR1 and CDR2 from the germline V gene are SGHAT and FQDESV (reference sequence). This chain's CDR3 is CASSLGLAGGINEQFF. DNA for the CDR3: TGTGCCAGCAGCTTAGGCCTAGCGGGGGGTATCAATGAGCAGTTCTTC. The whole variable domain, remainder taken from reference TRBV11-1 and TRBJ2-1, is EAEVAQSPRYKITEKSQAVAFWCDPISGHATLYWYRQILGQGPELLVQFQDESVVDDSQLPKDRFSAERLKGVDSTLKIQPAELGDSAMYLCASSLGLAGGINEQFFGPGTRLTVL.

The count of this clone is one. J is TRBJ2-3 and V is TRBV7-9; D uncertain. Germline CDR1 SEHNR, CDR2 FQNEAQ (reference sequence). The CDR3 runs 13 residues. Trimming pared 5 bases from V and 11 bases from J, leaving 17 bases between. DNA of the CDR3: TGTGCCAGCAGCCCTATGCGAGTGCCCTTGCAGTATTTT. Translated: CASSPMRVPLQYF.

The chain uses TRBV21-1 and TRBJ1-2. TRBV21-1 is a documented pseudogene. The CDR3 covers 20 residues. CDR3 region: CASSKPGEQIQRTANYGYTF. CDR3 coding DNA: TGTGCCAGCAGCAAACCCGGAGAACAAATTCAGCGGACGGCAAACTATGGCTACACCTTC.

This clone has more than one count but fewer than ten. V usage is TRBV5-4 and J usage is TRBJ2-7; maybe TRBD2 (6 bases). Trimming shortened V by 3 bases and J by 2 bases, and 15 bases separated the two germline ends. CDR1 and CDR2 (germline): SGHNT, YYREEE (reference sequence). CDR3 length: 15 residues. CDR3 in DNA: TGTGCCAGCAGCTGGGAACCGGGACTTGCCTACGAGCAGTACTTC. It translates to CASSWEPGLAYEQYF.

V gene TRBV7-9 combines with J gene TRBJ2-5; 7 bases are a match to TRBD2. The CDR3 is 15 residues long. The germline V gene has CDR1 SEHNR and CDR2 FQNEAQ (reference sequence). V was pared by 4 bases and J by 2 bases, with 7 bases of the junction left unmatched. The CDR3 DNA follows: TGTGCCAGCAGCTCCCGGACTAGGCAACAAGAGACCCAGTACTTC. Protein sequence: CASSSRTRQQETQYF.

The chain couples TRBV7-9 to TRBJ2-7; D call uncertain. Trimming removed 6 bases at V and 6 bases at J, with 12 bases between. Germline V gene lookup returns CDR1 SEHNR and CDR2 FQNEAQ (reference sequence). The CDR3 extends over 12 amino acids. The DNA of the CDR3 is TGTGCCAGCAGATCGAGTGGCGGCGAGCAGTACTTC. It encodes CASRSSGGEQYF.

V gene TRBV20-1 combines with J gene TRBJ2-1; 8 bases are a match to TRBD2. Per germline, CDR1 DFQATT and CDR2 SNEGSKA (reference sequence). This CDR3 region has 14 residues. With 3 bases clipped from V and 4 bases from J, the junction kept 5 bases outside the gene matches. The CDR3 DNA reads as TGCAGTGCTAGTGCCAGCGGGAGTTACAATGAGCAGTTCTTC. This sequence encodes CSASASGSYNEQFF.

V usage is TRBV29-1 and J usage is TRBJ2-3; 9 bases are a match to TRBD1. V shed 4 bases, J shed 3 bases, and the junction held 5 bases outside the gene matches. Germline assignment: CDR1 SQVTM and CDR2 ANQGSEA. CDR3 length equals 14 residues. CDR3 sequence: CSVVQGAATDTQYF. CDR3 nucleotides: TGCAGCGTTGTACAGGGGGCTGCGACAGATACGCAGTATTTT.

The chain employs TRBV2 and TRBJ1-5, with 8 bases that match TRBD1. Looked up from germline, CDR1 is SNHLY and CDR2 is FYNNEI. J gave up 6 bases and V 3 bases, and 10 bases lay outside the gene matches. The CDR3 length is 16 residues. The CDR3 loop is CASSELTGGLTQPQHF. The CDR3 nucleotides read TGTGCCAGCAGTGAGTTAACAGGGGGGTTGACTCAGCCCCAGCATTTT. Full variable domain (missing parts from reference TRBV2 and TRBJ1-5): EPEVTQTPSHQVTQMGQEVILRCVPISNHLYFYWYRQILGQKVEFLVSFYNNEISEKSEIFDDQFSVERPDGSNFTLKIRSTKLEDSAMYFCASSELTGGLTQPQHFGDGTRLSIL.

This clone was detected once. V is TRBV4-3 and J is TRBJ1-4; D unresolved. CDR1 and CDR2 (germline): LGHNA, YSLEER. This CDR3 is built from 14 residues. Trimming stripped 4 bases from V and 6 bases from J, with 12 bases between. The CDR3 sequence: CASSRQEGHEKLFF. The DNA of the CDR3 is TGCGCCAGCAGCCGGCAGGAGGGTCATGAAAAACTGTTTTTT.

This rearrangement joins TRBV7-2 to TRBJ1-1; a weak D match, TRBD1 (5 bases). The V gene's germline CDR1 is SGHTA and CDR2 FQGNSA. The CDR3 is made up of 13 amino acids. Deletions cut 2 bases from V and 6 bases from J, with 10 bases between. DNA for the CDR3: TGTGCCAGCAGCTTATCTCCGGGGGCTGAAGCTTTCTTT. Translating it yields CASSLSPGAEAFF.